This T cell receptor (beta chain) was identified during a study of shared clonotypes between healthy human individuals. Produced via immunoSEQ multiplex PCR; TCRdb's table is partial and in-frame only. This repertoire shows roughly 1,600,000 clones, about 98.5% found once; its top ten account for roughly 0.35%. A word on this clone: The same CDR3 can be traced to other DNA sequences in this sample.

Sequenced input: naive CD4+ T cells sorted from blood. Subset given: CD45RA+ positively selected. The receptor was derived from a man aged 30-40 years in good health.

Written as DNA, the CDR3 is TGCGCCAGCAGCCAAGTAGGCGCGACGAATGAAAAACTGTTTTTT. Translated, it gives CASSQVGATNEKLFF. The rearrangement joins TRBV4-3 to TRBJ1-4; D not certain. CDR1 and CDR2 (germline): LGHNA, YSLEER. This CDR3 has 15 residues. Between the trimmed V and J ends, which lost 1 base and 5 bases, there was a span of 11 bases.